Listed here are 6 T cell receptor beta chains from one sample, sequenced in a study of cytomegalovirus exposure and HLA in healthy donors. The PCR was carried out with 60 Vbeta primers and 13 Jbeta primers. The table came from immunoSEQ multiplex PCR; TCRdb's copy has only in-frame clones and leaves some out. The table includes around 84,000 clones, 60% to 80% detected once. Sequenced material: PBMCs. The receptor set was obtained from a man in his forties or fifties in good health and CMV-seronegative.

The V gene is TRBV5-1, the J gene TRBJ1-2, with 7 nucleotides matching TRBD1. The CDR3 sequence is 14 residues long. Unmatched junction bases numbered 11, after V lost 7 bases and J lost 5 bases. CDR1 is SGHRS, CDR2 YFSETQ, per germline. CDR3 sequence: CASAEPQGDYGYTF. The DNA for the CDR3 is TGCGCCAGCGCGGAACCTCAGGGGGATTATGGCTACACCTTC.

With respect to this clone: At one boundary the junction diverges from the germline segment, which might be a read error. The chain carries TRBV7-7 and TRBJ2-7; 9 bases map to TRBD1. This CDR3 spans 14 amino acids. Germline values: CDR1 SSHAT, CDR2 FNYEAQ (reference sequence). The CDR3 DNA reads as TGTGCTAGCAGCTCCGGGACAGGGCATAGCGAGCAGTACTTC. It is translated as CASSSGTGHSEQYF.

The rearrangement uses TRBV10-3 and TRBJ2-1, with TRBD2 matching over 9 bases. The CDR3 runs to 15 residues. Germline V gene data show CDR1 as ENHRY and CDR2 as SYGVKD. The ends lost 10 bases at V and 0 bases at J; junction bases unmatched: 7. This CDR3 is CATDFSGSSYNEQFF. The CDR3 region has the DNA TGTGCCACGGACTTTAGCGGGAGCTCCTACAATGAGCAGTTCTTC.

This clone was recorded many times. The same CDR3 is also encoded by other DNA sequences in this sample. CDR3 nucleotides: TGTGCCAGCAGCCGCGGACAGAACTATGGCTACACCTTC. Translation: CASSRGQNYGYTF. V gene TRBV7-9 combines with J gene TRBJ1-2; maybe TRBD1 (6 bases). The CDR3 consists of 13 residues. Germline-derived CDR1 and CDR2 are SEHNR and FQNEAQ (reference sequence). Trimming removed 5 bases at V and 2 bases at J, with 9 bases between.

The rearrangement uses TRBV5-4 and TRBJ2-2, with D perhaps TRBD1 (6 bases). The ends were cut back, 5 bases at V and 4 bases at J, with 12 bases in the middle. The CDR3 is 14 residues long. Germline V CDR1 and CDR2: SGHNT, YYREEE (reference sequence). CDR3 protein: CASRRDTSTGELFF. Written as DNA, the CDR3 is TGTGCCAGCAGACGGGACACCAGCACCGGGGAGCTGTTTTTT.

The chain is built from TRBV2 and TRBJ2-6; D perhaps matches TRBD1 (6 bases). The germline V gene encodes CDR1 SNHLY and CDR2 FYNNEI. The CDR3 runs to 15 residues. The V and J ends lost 8 bases and 4 bases respectively, with 15 bases between them. CDR3 coding DNA: TGTGCCAGCGGGGCAGGGGCGCACGGGGCCAACGTCCTGACTTTC. The encoded protein is CASGAGAHGANVLTF.